Shown below are 29 T cell receptor beta chains from a single sample sequenced in a study of blood T cells in healthy people across ages. For the second PCR, which ran for about 6 to 11 cycles, a sample-barcoded 5' primer and a J-beta primer mix were used. TCRdb analysed the 5' RACE reads with MiXCR anew, one entry per CDR3 protein. In the table there are 800,000 to 900,000 distinct CDR3 sequences, 62% of which are singletons. Sequenced input: blood. These receptors were collected from a young man in good health.

The chain joins TRBV25-1 to TRBJ2-2, with D unresolved. The germline V and J ends were trimmed by 5 bases and 2 bases, with 6 bases remaining between them. CDR3 size: 13 residues. Looked up from germline, CDR1 is MGHDK and CDR2 is SYGVNS. DNA of the CDR3: TGTGCCAGCAGTCCCAGAAACACCGGGGAGCTGTTTTTT. It is translated as CASSPRNTGELFF. Variable domain in full (rest from reference TRBV25-1 and TRBJ2-2): EADIYQTPRYLVIGTGKKITLECSQTMGHDKMYWYQQDPGMELHLIHYSYGVNSTEKGDLSSESTVSRIRTEHFPLTLESARPSHTSQYLCASSPRNTGELFFGEGSRLTVL.

The chain combines TRBV29-1 with TRBJ2-3; D gene uncertain. In germline, CDR1 is SQVTM, CDR2 ANQGSEA. The CDR3 sequence is 13 residues long. V gave up 3 bases and J gave up 1 base, with 8 bases separating them. The DNA of the CDR3 is TGCAGCGTTGAGGCGGTCCGCACAGATACGCAGTATTTT. Its translation: CSVEAVRTDTQYF.

CDR3 nucleotides: TGCGCCAGCAGCTTTACCGGGACAGGGGGAGGAACTGAAGCTTTCTTT. Its translation is CASSFTGTGGGTEAFF. The chain employs TRBV5-1 and TRBJ1-1; 11 bases line up with TRBD1. Per germline, CDR1 SGHRS and CDR2 YFSETQ. V lost 2 bases to trimming and J lost 5 bases; unmatched junction nucleotides: 8. There are 16 residues in the CDR3.

The chain links TRBV19 to TRBJ2-1, with D perhaps TRBD1 or TRBD2 (5 bases each). The germline V and J ends were trimmed by 6 bases and 7 bases, with 16 bases remaining between them. Germline V gene lookup returns CDR1 LNHDA and CDR2 SQIVND (reference sequence). The length of the CDR3 is 14 residues. The DNA of the CDR3 is TGTGCCAGTAGCACCACCGGGGCCGGGAATGAGCAGTTCTTC. Its protein is CASSTTGAGNEQFF.

This clonotype has a handful of counts. The chain couples TRBV5-1 to TRBJ2-3, with 11 bases that match TRBD2. V lost 9 bases to trimming and J lost 4 bases; unmatched junction nucleotides: 13. CDR1 SGHRS and CDR2 YFSETQ come from the germline V gene. The CDR3 runs to 16 residues. As DNA, the CDR3 is TGCGCCACCCGTACATTAGCGGGGGGGCCTTCAGATACGCAGTATTTT. As protein: CATRTLAGGPSDTQYF.

The chain couples TRBV6-5 to TRBJ2-7, with 8 positions matching TRBD1. V was clipped by 6 bases and J by 6 bases; unmatched bases: 7. From germline, CDR1 is MNHEY and CDR2 SVGAGI. This CDR3 comprises 13 residues. The CDR3 here is CASSRPGTGEQYF. The CDR3, as DNA: TGTGCCAGCAGCCGTCCCGGGACAGGCGAGCAGTACTTC.

This clonotype turned up a few times. The chain has TRBV7-9 and TRBJ2-7; 7 bases are shared with TRBD1. The V gene's germline CDR1 is SEHNR and CDR2 FQNEAQ (reference sequence). The CDR3 extends over 16 amino acids. The J segment lost 5 bases and the V segment lost 3 bases, leaving 13 bases of the junction unmatched. The DNA for the CDR3 is TGTGCCAGCAGCTTTTCTGTCCGGGACAGTCTTGACGAGCAGTACTTC. This codes for CASSFSVRDSLDEQYF. The full variable domain, in which reference TRBV7-9 and TRBJ2-7 provide the parts outside the CDR3, is DTGVSQNPRHKITKRGQNVTFRCDPISEHNRLYWYRQTLGQGPEFLTYFQNEAQLEKSRLLSDRFSAERPKGSFSTLEIQRTEQGDSAMYLCASSFSVRDSLDEQYFGPGTRLTVT.

This sequence joins TRBV20-1 and TRBJ2-4; D call uncertain. The J call may be faulty, since TRBJ2-7 better matches the DNA end. This CDR3 has 12 amino acids. Germline CDR1 is DFQATT and CDR2 is SNEGSKA (reference sequence). CDR3 sequence reads: CSAVTGPSEQYF. DNA of the CDR3: TGCAGTGCTGTAACCGGGCCATCCGAGCAGTACTTC.

In this sample, this clonotype turned up once. An end of the junction does not agree with germline; a read error may underlie this. The chain is built from TRBV7-6 and TRBJ2-4; D tentatively reads TRBD1 or TRBD2 (5 bases each). The end of the DNA fits TRBJ2-7 better, so the J call may be wrong. Germline CDR1 is SGHVS and CDR2 is FNYEAQ. The CDR3 is 15 residues long. Written as DNA, the CDR3 is TGTGCCAGCAGCCTAGCCACAGGTACGGTCTACGAGCAGTACTTC. It is translated as CASSLATGTVYEQYF.

J is TRBJ2-1 and V is TRBV9, with D unclear. This CDR3 comprises 12 residues. V was shortened by 5 bases and J by 6 bases, with 9 bases between the two germline ends. Germline-derived CDR1 and CDR2 are SGDLS and YYNGEE. CDR3 nucleotide sequence: TGTGCCAGCAGTACGGGTTCCAATGAGCAGTTCTTC. It yields the protein CASSTGSNEQFF. Combining the CDR3 with reference TRBV9 and TRBJ2-1 gives the whole variable domain DSGVTQTPKHLITATGQRVTLRCSPRSGDLSVYWYQQSLDQGLQFLIQYYNGEERAKGNILERFSAQQFPDLHSELNLSSLELGDSALYFCASSTGSNEQFFGPGTRLTVL.

The chain is built from TRBV12-3 or TRBV12-4 and TRBJ1-4; D possibly corresponds to TRBD1 (5 bases). The CDR3 loop spans 13 amino acids. Trimming left V 3 bases short and J 8 bases short, with 10 bases between. CDR3 in DNA: TGTGCCAGCAGTTTTTCGGGACTAGAAAAACTGTTTTTT. Amino acid sequence: CASSFSGLEKLFF.

This clonotype was recorded only once. V is TRBV9 and J is TRBJ2-1; D perhaps matches TRBD2 (6 bases). The CDR3 length is 15 residues. The V end was cut by 7 bases, the J end by 0 bases, with 14 bases between. From germline, CDR1 is SGDLS and CDR2 YYNGEE. For the CDR3, the DNA is TGTGCCAGCTCCGGAGGGCGGGGCTCCTACAATGAGCAGTTCTTC. Translated: CASSGGRGSYNEQFF.

This chain links TRBV6-2 or TRBV6-3 with TRBJ2-1; TRBD1 aligns across 8 bases. V shed 6 bases and J 6 bases; nucleotides not matched to a gene: 10. The CDR3 totals 15 residues. Germline V gene sequence: CDR1 MNHEY, CDR2 SVGEGT. CDR3 sequence: CASSLQGGEVNEQFF. The CDR3 nucleotides are TGTGCCAGCAGCCTACAGGGGGGAGAAGTCAATGAGCAGTTCTTC.

The rearrangement links TRBV9 to TRBJ2-7, with D perhaps assigned TRBD1 or TRBD2 (6 bases each). V dropped 3 bases and J dropped 7 bases, with 20 bases sitting between them. The CDR3 covers 15 residues. CDR1 and CDR2 (germline): SGDLS, YYNGEE. CDR3 in DNA: TGTGCCAGCAGCGAAGGGGGGACTCCCAGTTGGGAGCAGTACTTC. As protein: CASSEGGTPSWEQYF.

V is TRBV7-3 and J is TRBJ2-3, with TRBD2 matching 15 bases. CDR1 and CDR2 (germline): SGHTA, FQGTGA. Trimming cost V 5 bases and J 4 bases; bases outside gene matches: 4. The CDR3 loop spans 16 amino acids. CDR3 coding DNA: TGTGCCAGCAGCCGGACTAGCGGGGGGGCCGCAGATACGCAGTATTTT. Amino acid sequence: CASSRTSGGAADTQYF.

The V call is TRBV11-2, the J call TRBJ2-1; D is undetermined. Gene TRBJ2-7 matches the end of the DNA better, so the J call may be wrong. Germline CDR1 is SGHAT and CDR2 is FQNNGV. The CDR3 loop spans 14 amino acids. The CDR3 DNA reads as TGTGCCAGCAGCTTAGGGCTCGACGCCTACGAGCAGTACTTC. Translation: CASSLGLDAYEQYF.

Concerning this clonotype itself: A read error may be the cause here, since a much bigger clone is one base away. The V call is TRBV18, the J call TRBJ2-5, with a possible D match to TRBD1 (6 bases). Germline assignment: CDR1 KGHSH and CDR2 LQKENI. This CDR3 comprises 14 residues. CDR3 nucleotides: TGTGCCAACTCACCGGGACACAGACAAGAGACCCAGTACTTC. The encoded protein is CANSPGHRQETQYF.

This clonotype was counted only a few times. The J gene is TRBJ2-5, the V gene TRBV10-3, with D unclear. The V end was cut by 1 base, the J end by 8 bases, with 14 bases between. The CDR3 is 14 amino acids. Germline V lookup: CDR1 ENHRY, CDR2 SYGVKD. The DNA for the CDR3 is TGTGCCATCAGTGAGTTGAGAGACGGCCGTACCCAGTACTTC. It is translated as CAISELRDGRTQYF.

The V and J genes are TRBV20-1 and TRBJ2-7, with TRBD1 matching 9 bases. J was trimmed by 1 base and V by 6 bases; bases with no gene match: 7. The CDR3 sequence is 14 residues long. Looked up from germline, CDR1 is DFQATT and CDR2 is SNEGSKA (reference sequence). The CDR3 bases are TGCAGTGCCAGGGACAGGGCCCGATCCTACGAGCAGTACTTC. Translation: CSARDRARSYEQYF.

V gene TRBV4-3 combines with J gene TRBJ2-7; 8 nucleotides align to TRBD1. V lost 1 base to trimming and J lost 7 bases; unmatched junction nucleotides: 9. The CDR3 length is 15 residues. CDR1 is LGHNA and CDR2 is YSLEER in the germline V gene. The CDR3 coding sequence is TGCGCCAGCAGCCAAGGTGGGACAGGCGAGAGGGAGCAGTACTTC. This translates into CASSQGGTGEREQYF.

The rearrangement joins TRBV2 to TRBJ2-1; D unclear. Trimming left V 7 bases short and J 2 bases short, with 9 bases between. The CDR3 runs 13 residues. The germline V gene encodes CDR1 SNHLY and CDR2 FYNNEI. In nucleotides, the CDR3 is TGTGCCAGCACCCAAACACCCTACAATGAGCAGTTCTTC. Translated: CASTQTPYNEQFF.

V and J are TRBV5-1 and TRBJ1-1; maybe TRBD1 (5 bases). Trimming pared 1 base from V and 5 bases from J, leaving 15 bases between. Per germline, CDR1 SGHRS and CDR2 YFSETQ. CDR3 length equals 15 residues. CDR3 loop: CASSLTRQKTTEAFF. The CDR3 DNA reads as TGCGCCAGCAGCTTGACCAGACAGAAAACTACTGAAGCTTTCTTT.

J is TRBJ2-4 and V is TRBV2; the D call may be TRBD1 or TRBD2 (6 bases each). Trimming took 8 bases from V and 2 from J, leaving 19 bases between them. CDR1 and CDR2 (germline): SNHLY, FYNNEI. This CDR3 has 16 amino acids. The CDR3 reads CASGGQEGNTKNIQYF. The CDR3 nucleotides are TGTGCCAGCGGGGGGCAGGAGGGAAATACCAAAAACATTCAGTACTTC. Drawing the rest from reference TRBV2 and TRBJ2-4, the complete variable domain is EPEVTQTPSHQVTQMGQEVILRCVPISNHLYFYWYRQILGQKVEFLVSFYNNEISEKSEIFDDQFSVERPDGSNFTLKIRSTKLEDSAMYFCASGGQEGNTKNIQYFGAGTRLSVL.

In this sample, this clonotype turned up a few times. J is TRBJ2-7 and V is TRBV4-3; 8 nucleotides align to TRBD2. The germline V gene has CDR1 LGHNA and CDR2 YSLEER. This CDR3 comprises 15 residues. Trimming removed 3 bases from V and 1 base from J; junction bases left unmatched: 5. CDR3 bases: TGCGCCAGCAGCCAGTGGGGCGGGAGGTCCTACGAGCAGTACTTC. It yields the protein CASSQWGGRSYEQYF.

This sequence joins TRBV6-2 or TRBV6-3 and TRBJ2-1; TRBD2 matches 7 bases. With V trimmed by 8 bases and J by 7 bases, 8 bases remained unmatched. From germline, CDR1 is MNHEY and CDR2 SVGEGT. CDR3 length: 13 residues. CDR3 sequence: CASRPGEGNEQFF. In DNA form, the CDR3 reads TGTGCCAGCCGGCCTGGGGAGGGGAATGAGCAGTTCTTC.

This chain connects TRBV20-1 to TRBJ2-7; D tentatively fits TRBD1 or TRBD2 (5 bases each). V was clipped by 2 bases and J by 3 bases, with 11 bases between them. Germline V gene sequence: CDR1 DFQATT, CDR2 SNEGSKA (reference sequence). The CDR3 is made up of 13 amino acids. CDR3 region: CSARQGANYEQYF. The CDR3 coding sequence is TGCAGTGCTAGACAGGGAGCGAACTACGAGCAGTACTTC.

J is TRBJ2-1 and V is TRBV7-9; no clear D. Trimming removed 5 bases from V and 6 bases from J, with 11 bases in between. Germline CDR1 reads SEHNR; CDR2 reads FQNEAQ (reference sequence). The CDR3 spans 13 residues. CDR3 in DNA: TGTGCCAGCAGCCTCTCAAGGCCCAATGAGCAGTTCTTC. Amino acids: CASSLSRPNEQFF. Using reference TRBV7-9 and TRBJ2-1 for the parts outside the CDR3, the full variable domain is DTGVSQNPRHKITKRGQNVTFRCDPISEHNRLYWYRQTLGQGPEFLTYFQNEAQLEKSRLLSDRFSAERPKGSFSTLEIQRTEQGDSAMYLCASSLSRPNEQFFGPGTRLTVL.

CDR3 in amino acids: CASSQRAQGLYYEQYF. In nucleotides, the CDR3 is TGTGCCAGCAGCCAGCGGGCCCAGGGACTCTACTACGAGCAGTACTTC. J is TRBJ2-7 and V is TRBV4-2, with D possibly TRBD2 on 6 matching bases. This CDR3 has 16 amino acids. V lost 3 bases to trimming and J lost 3 bases, with 18 bases between them. The germline gives CDR1 LGHNA, CDR2 YNFKEQ.

The gene calls are TRBV7-8 and TRBJ2-1, with D possibly matching TRBD1 (5 bases). The length of the CDR3 is 14 residues. CDR1 is SGHVS, CDR2 FQNEAQ, per germline. With 1 base removed from V and 6 bases from J, the gap between germline ends came to 10 bases. CDR3 loop: CASSLVVGPNEQFF. In DNA form, the CDR3 reads TGTGCCAGCAGCTTAGTGGTGGGGCCCAATGAGCAGTTCTTC.